This T cell receptor beta chain was documented in a study of human T cells and chemical hapten exposure. Study-wide background: Patch testing was performed with 0.01% DPC on the upper back, with reading at 6 days.

Time point noted: patch test 2, 6 weeks after DPC sensitization. The treatment is: therapeutic diphenylcyclopropenone sensitization with weekly scalp DPC. Between the trimmed V and J ends, which lost 5 bases and 4 bases, there was a span of 15 bases. Germline V gives CDR1 SGHTA, CDR2 FQGNSA. This CDR3 spans 15 amino acids. This clonotype has ten or more counts. MiXCR, run by TCRdb on the RACE reads, gives a single entry per CDR3 protein. The sample includes approximately 100,000 distinct CDR3 sequences, roughly a tenth seen only once; the top ten take over 3%. The sequence was obtained from a woman aged 40-49 years with alopecia areata. Some clones in this sample may be carry-over from other donors' samples. This material consisted of whole blood, taken in connection with sensitization to the hapten diphenylcyclopropenone (DPC). The genes are TRBV7-2 and TRBJ1-3, with D maybe TRBD1 (5 bases). CDR3 nucleotide sequence: TGTGCCAGCAGCCCCGCGAGCGGGGGAGGAAACACCATATATTTT. Translation: CASSPASGGGNTIYF.